Below, 3 T cell receptor beta chains from the same sample are listed, as sequenced in a study of blood T cell repertoires in COVID-19. The method was immunoSEQ multiplex PCR; TCRdb's version includes in-frame clones alone and lacks a portion of them. This table has about 140,000 clones, approximately 82% appearing once. Sequencing input: peripheral blood. The receptor source for this set is a man in his fifties or sixties with active or convalescent COVID-19.

This clone was found once. This chain connects TRBV11-2 to TRBJ2-1; 7 nucleotides agree with TRBD1. The ends lost 4 bases at V and 7 bases at J; junction bases unmatched: 7. Germline CDR1 reads SGHAT; CDR2 reads FQNNGV. CDR3 size: 14 residues. CDR3 sequence: CASSSSTGKNEQFF. CDR3 in DNA: TGTGCCAGCAGCTCTTCGACAGGGAAGAATGAGCAGTTCTTC. Filled out from reference TRBV11-2 and TRBJ2-1, the complete variable domain reads EAGVAQSPRYKIIEKRQSVAFWCNPISGHATLYWYQQILGQGPKLLIQFQNNGVVDDSQLPKDRFSAERLKGVDSTLKIQPAKLEDSAVYLCASSSSTGKNEQFFGPGTRLTVL.

V and J are TRBV20-1 and TRBJ1-2, with 7 bases that match TRBD1. From germline, CDR1 is DFQATT and CDR2 SNEGSKA (reference sequence). The ends lost 3 bases at V and 8 bases at J; junction bases unmatched: 3. This CDR3 is 11 amino acids long. CDR3 in amino acids: CSASEGAGYTF. The CDR3, as DNA: TGCAGTGCTAGTGAGGGGGCAGGCTACACCTTC.

The V and J genes are TRBV24-1 and TRBJ2-1, with 8 bases aligning to TRBD1. The V gene end was trimmed by 5 bases and the J gene end by 7 bases; junction bases not matched to a gene: 9. Per the germline V gene, CDR1 is KGHDR and CDR2 is SFDVKD. The CDR3 length is 15 residues. Here the CDR3 reads CATSGAGTGGNEQFF. The CDR3, as DNA: TGTGCCACCAGTGGTGCAGGGACAGGTGGGAATGAGCAGTTCTTC.